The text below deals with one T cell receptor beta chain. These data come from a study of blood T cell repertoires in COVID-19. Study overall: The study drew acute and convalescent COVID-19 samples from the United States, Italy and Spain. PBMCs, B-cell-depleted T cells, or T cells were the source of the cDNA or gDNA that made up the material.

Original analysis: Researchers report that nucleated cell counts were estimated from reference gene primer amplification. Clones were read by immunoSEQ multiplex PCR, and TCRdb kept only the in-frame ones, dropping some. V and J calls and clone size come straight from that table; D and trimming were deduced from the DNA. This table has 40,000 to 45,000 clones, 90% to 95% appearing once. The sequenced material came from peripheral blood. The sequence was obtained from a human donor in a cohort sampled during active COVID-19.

The CDR3 DNA reads TGTGCCAGCCGTGCCGGGACAGGGGATGAGCAGTTCTTC. It encodes CASRAGTGDEQFF. The gene calls are TRBV19 and TRBJ2-1; TRBD1 matches 10 bases. From germline, CDR1 is LNHDA and CDR2 SQIVND (reference sequence). This CDR3 comprises 13 residues. With V trimmed by 9 bases and J by 8 bases, 7 bases remained unmatched.